Presented here are 30 T cell receptor beta chains from one specimen sequenced in a study of blood T cells in healthy people across ages. Then a second PCR, running roughly 6 to 12 cycles, was carried out with a sample-barcoded 5' primer and a J-beta primer mix. MiXCR, applied by TCRdb to the 5' RACE reads, yields one record per CDR3 protein. This table holds 1.5 million to 2 million distinct CDR3 sequences, more than 35% found once. The sequencing sample was made of blood. These receptor sequences come from a human donor in good health.

This clonotype was observed once. The gene calls are TRBV5-1 and TRBJ1-2, with TRBD1 matching over 8 bases. CDR1 is SGHRS, CDR2 YFSETQ, per germline. The V segment lost 5 bases and the J segment 4 bases; nucleotides outside the gene matches: 4. The CDR3 has 13 amino acids. The CDR3 nucleotides are TGCGCCAGCAGAGTCGGGACAGGCTATGGCTACACCTTC. This gives the protein CASRVGTGYGYTF.

This clonotype was seen a few times. CDR3 sequence (DNA): TGTGCCAGCAGCTTGGATCCCACTAGAAACAATGAGCAGTTCTTC. It encodes CASSLDPTRNNEQFF. The chain recombines TRBV5-6 with TRBJ2-1; tentatively, D is TRBD2 (5 bases). V was pared by 0 bases and J by 5 bases, with 12 bases between. CDR1 SGHDT and CDR2 YYEEEE come from the germline V gene. CDR3 length: 15 residues.

This clonotype occurred once. CDR3 bases: TGTGCCAGCCTGGTTGCTAGCAATCAGCCCCAGCATTTT. This sequence encodes CASLVASNQPQHF. J is TRBJ1-5 and V is TRBV28; no definite D call. V lost 8 bases and J lost 0, with 8 bases in between. CDR1 is MDHEN, CDR2 SYDVKM, per germline. The CDR3 length is 13 residues.

The rearrangement joins TRBV4-1 to TRBJ2-1; 7 bases map to TRBD2. The length of the CDR3 is 17 residues. Germline lookup yields CDR1 MGHRA and CDR2 YSYEKL. V shed 1 base and J 8 bases; nucleotides not matched to a gene: 14. CDR3 nucleotide sequence: TGCGCCAGCAGCCAAGGTCCCCTATGGGGGGGGTCCCATGAGCAGTTCTTC. This encodes CASSQGPLWGGSHEQFF.

The CDR3 DNA sequence: TGTGCCAGCAGAGAACGAGAAGGCCATGAGCAGTACTTC. Its translation: CASREREGHEQYF. The chain has TRBV2 and TRBJ2-7; D is unresolved. There are 13 residues in the CDR3. The V gene's germline CDR1 is SNHLY and CDR2 FYNNEI. Deletions cut 6 bases from V and 7 bases from J, with 16 bases between.

The rearrangement uses TRBV6-5 and TRBJ1-2; the match to TRBD1 covers 8 bases. The CDR3 length is 16 residues. Germline V gene lookup returns CDR1 MNHEY and CDR2 SVGAGI. V shed 6 bases, J shed 1 base, and the junction held 10 bases outside the gene matches. CDR3: CASRSPGTGFNYGYTF. The CDR3 bases are TGTGCCAGCAGATCCCCCGGGACAGGATTTAACTATGGCTACACCTTC.

As to this clonotype: Sequence at one end of the junction differs from germline and may be a read error. The chain recombines TRBV5-6 with TRBJ2-3, with D perhaps TRBD2 (5 bases). The germline V gene encodes CDR1 SGHDT and CDR2 YYEEEE. The CDR3 loop spans 15 amino acids. The CDR3 DNA follows: TGTGCCGGCAGCTTGGGGAGCACGAGCACAGATACGCAGTATTTT. Amino acid sequence: CAGSLGSTSTDTQYF.

The count of this clonotype is one. The chain joins TRBV6-5 to TRBJ2-5; D perhaps matches TRBD2 (6 bases). Germline CDR1 is MNHEY and CDR2 is SVGAGI. The ends were cut back, 6 bases at V and 5 bases at J, with 19 bases in the middle. The CDR3 is 15 residues long. The CDR3 DNA follows: TGTGCCAGCAGAGCCACAGGAGGGAAGGGGGAGACCCAGTACTTC. It is translated as CASRATGGKGETQYF.

A few counts support this clonotype. This sequence joins TRBV6-2 or TRBV6-3 and TRBJ2-1, with D perhaps assigned TRBD1 or TRBD2 (6 bases each). The germline V and J ends were trimmed by 5 bases and 7 bases, with 15 bases remaining between them. The CDR3 totals 14 residues. Germline V gives CDR1 MNHEY, CDR2 SVGEGT. CDR3 nucleotides: TGTGCCAGCAGTAAACTGGTAGGGGGGAATGAGCAGTTCTTC. Residues: CASSKLVGGNEQFF.

This clonotype showed up just a few times. J is TRBJ2-1 and V is TRBV11-3; the match to TRBD1 covers 7 bases. Unmatched junction bases numbered 3, after V lost 4 bases and J lost 9 bases. The CDR3 runs to 12 residues. Germline loops: CDR1 SGHNT, CDR2 YENEEA. CDR3 residues: CASSSDRVEQFF. CDR3 nucleotide sequence: TGTGCCAGCAGCTCCGACAGGGTTGAGCAGTTCTTC. Based on the CDR3 plus reference TRBV11-3 and TRBJ2-1, the full variable domain is EAGVVQSPRYKIIEKKQPVAFWCNPISGHNTLYWYLQNLGQGPELLIRYENEEAVDDSQLPKDRFSAERLKGVDSTLKIQPAELGDSAVYLCASSSDRVEQFFGPGTRLTVL.

A remark on this clonotype: A much larger clone differs by one base, so this may be a read error. The chain joins TRBV12-3 or TRBV12-4 to TRBJ2-6; D perhaps matches TRBD1 (5 bases). The CDR3 totals 13 residues. The CDR3 bases are TGTGCCAGCGGCGGCTCTGGGGCCGACGTCCTGACTTTC. It is translated as CASGGSGADVLTF.

The chain recombines TRBV7-2 with TRBJ1-5; D unresolved. Germline V gene data show CDR1 as SGHTA and CDR2 as FQGNSA. V lost 2 bases and J lost 0, with 5 bases in between. The CDR3 spans 14 residues. The CDR3 spells CASSLKFSNQPQHF. The CDR3 region has the DNA TGTGCCAGCAGCTTAAAGTTTAGCAATCAGCCCCAGCATTTT. The full variable domain, in which reference TRBV7-2 and TRBJ1-5 provide the parts outside the CDR3, is GAGVSQSPSNKVTEKGKDVELRCDPISGHTALYWYRQSLGQGLEFLIYFQGNSAPDKSGLPSDRFSAERTGGSVSTLTIQRTQQEDSAVYLCASSLKFSNQPQHFGDGTRLSIL.

The rearrangement links TRBV5-6 to TRBJ1-2; D is possibly TRBD1 (5 bases). The CDR3 has 15 residues. Germline values: CDR1 SGHDT, CDR2 YYEEEE. Trimming pared 4 bases from V and 6 bases from J, leaving 19 bases between. CDR3 amino acids: CASSPYWDLGHGYTF. Written as DNA, the CDR3 is TGTGCCAGCAGCCCGTACTGGGACCTGGGCCATGGCTACACCTTC.

Remarks on this clonotype: At one end, the junction sequence differs from germline, possibly due to a read error. The rearrangement joins TRBV12-3 or TRBV12-4 to TRBJ2-3; the D is unclear. This CDR3 is 14 amino acids long. The CDR3 DNA is TGTGCCAGCAGTTTTGGATTGAGAGCAGATGCGCAGTATTTT. Protein product: CASSFGLRADAQYF.

This clonotype was counted between two and nine times. This chain uses TRBV10-3 with TRBJ2-1; D call uncertain. Germline V gene data show CDR1 as ENHRY and CDR2 as SYGVKD. Trimming stripped 6 bases from V and 1 base from J, with 7 bases between. This CDR3 region has 13 residues. The CDR3 region has the DNA TGTGCCATCAGGGTTGAGTCCTACAATGAGCAGTTCTTC. Translation gives CAIRVESYNEQFF.

The table lists this clonotype with many counts. The rearrangement links TRBV4-2 to TRBJ2-5, with D perhaps matching TRBD2 (5 bases). V dropped 1 base and J dropped 2 bases, with 14 bases sitting between them. The CDR3 is 16 residues long. Germline CDR1 is LGHNA and CDR2 is YNFKEQ. The CDR3 spells CASSQAASMSQETQYF. The CDR3 bases are TGTGCCAGCAGCCAAGCTGCTAGCATGTCGCAAGAGACCCAGTACTTC.

This clonotype showed up just a few times. DNA of the CDR3: TGTGCCAGCAGTTTAGGGGACCACCTAGGAGAGACCCAGTACTTC. This translates into CASSLGDHLGETQYF. The genes are TRBV12-3 or TRBV12-4 and TRBJ2-5, with D perhaps matching TRBD1 or TRBD2 (5 bases each). The CDR3 sequence is 15 residues long. V lost 1 base and J 4 bases, leaving 13 bases between the germline ends.

This clonotype was counted only a few times. The V and J genes are TRBV7-2 and TRBJ2-3, with TRBD2 matching over 10 bases. The CDR3 sequence is 15 residues long. V lost 6 bases to trimming and J lost 2 bases; unmatched junction nucleotides: 5. CDR1 and CDR2 (germline): SGHTA, FQGNSA. CDR3 in amino acids: CASSSGGRITDTQYF. CDR3 bases: TGTGCCAGCAGTAGCGGGGGGCGTATCACAGATACGCAGTATTTT.

The chain recombines TRBV6-5 with TRBJ1-1; D is unclear. The CDR3 loop spans 14 amino acids. Germline V CDR1 and CDR2: MNHEY, SVGAGI. V was shortened by 10 bases and J by 0 bases, with 15 bases between the two germline ends. The CDR3 is CATASGRLNTEAFF. CDR3 sequence (DNA): TGTGCCACCGCCAGCGGACGACTGAACACTGAAGCTTTCTTT.

Comments on this clonotype: The junction departs from germline at one end; a sequencing error may be responsible. The V call is TRBV7-9, the J call TRBJ2-1; 10 bases agree with TRBD1. The CDR3 loop spans 15 amino acids. Germline lookup yields CDR1 SEHNR and CDR2 FQNEAQ (reference sequence). The CDR3 reads CTSSSSGTGVSEQFF. The CDR3 coding sequence is TGTACCAGCAGCTCCTCCGGGACAGGGGTCAGCGAGCAGTTCTTC.

The table lists this clonotype with a few counts. CDR3 protein: CASSFRLHEQYF. CDR3 DNA sequence: TGTGCCAGCAGCTTTCGTCTCCACGAGCAGTACTTC. V and J are TRBV5-6 and TRBJ2-7; no firm D call. Trimming took 2 bases from V and 5 from J, leaving 8 bases between them. In germline, CDR1 is SGHDT, CDR2 YYEEEE. CDR3 length equals 12 residues.

This chain joins TRBV7-9 and TRBJ2-1, with 8 bases matching TRBD1. Unmatched junction bases numbered 22, after V lost 5 bases and J lost 7 bases. The length of the CDR3 is 19 residues. Germline V CDR1 and CDR2: SEHNR, FQNEAQ (reference sequence). Written as DNA, the CDR3 is TGTGCCAGCAGCATACGTCGGACAGGGATGGAATATTCAATAAATGAGCAGTTCTTC. Protein: CASSIRRTGMEYSINEQFF.

This clonotype occurred a few times. The chain is built from TRBV4-3 and TRBJ1-1; no reliable D call. Germline assignment: CDR1 LGHNA and CDR2 YSLEER. V lost 4 bases and J 11 bases, leaving 14 bases between the germline ends. This CDR3 comprises 12 residues. CDR3 sequence (DNA): TGCGCCAGCAGCCCTACATACGGGGAGGCTTTCTTT. It specifies CASSPTYGEAFF.

The V call is TRBV5-8, the J call TRBJ2-6; D perhaps matches TRBD1 (6 bases). Trimming stripped 4 bases from V and 1 base from J, with 15 bases between. CDR1 is SGHTS, CDR2 YDEGEE, per germline. The length of the CDR3 is 17 residues. CDR3 sequence: CASSEDRTRSGANVLTF. The CDR3 DNA reads TGTGCCAGCAGCGAGGACAGAACAAGGTCTGGGGCCAACGTCCTGACTTTC.

The chain recombines TRBV24-1 with TRBJ1-2; weak D call: TRBD1 (6 bases). Germline V gene lookup returns CDR1 KGHDR and CDR2 SFDVKD. Between the trimmed V and J ends, which lost 9 bases and 4 bases, there was a span of 11 bases. The CDR3 sequence is 12 residues long. The CDR3 coding sequence is TGTGCCACCCAAGGGACATCCTATGGCTACACCTTC. As protein: CATQGTSYGYTF.

The chain employs TRBV10-3 and TRBJ1-5, with 8 bases that match TRBD1. The CDR3 extends over 13 amino acids. V trimming: 6 bases; J trimming: 5 bases; junction bases outside the gene matches: 3. The germline gives CDR1 ENHRY, CDR2 SYGVKD. The CDR3 nucleotides are TGTGCCATCAGCCAGGGGGCTGATCAGCCCCAGCATTTT. Translated: CAISQGADQPQHF.

This clonotype was observed at least ten times. The chain recombines TRBV6-6 with TRBJ1-2; TRBD1 agrees at 9 bases. The CDR3 covers 12 residues. J was trimmed by 8 bases and V by 5 bases; bases with no gene match: 3. Germline V gene sequence: CDR1 MNHNY, CDR2 SVGAGI (reference sequence). This CDR3 reads CASSTTGGGYTF. The CDR3 region has the DNA TGTGCCAGCAGTACCACAGGGGGCGGCTACACCTTC.

The V and J genes are TRBV2 and TRBJ2-5, with D maybe TRBD2 (5 bases). CDR3 length: 14 residues. Trimming took 5 bases from V and 11 from J, leaving 21 bases between them. CDR1 and CDR2 (germline): SNHLY, FYNNEI. In DNA form, the CDR3 reads TGTGCCAGCAGTCGGGCTAGCTCAGCCTACGTGCAGTACTTC. It codes for CASSRASSAYVQYF.

This clonotype appeared many times. The chain recombines TRBV20-1 with TRBJ1-6, with TRBD1 identical over 8 bases. Germline V gene lookup returns CDR1 DFQATT and CDR2 SNEGSKA (reference sequence). V lost 5 bases and J lost 10; bases outside the gene matches: 13. This CDR3 is built from 15 residues. The CDR3 spells CSAPPVGQGRSPLHF. The CDR3 coding sequence is TGCAGTGCTCCTCCGGTTGGACAGGGTAGATCACCCCTCCACTTT.

The V gene is TRBV5-1, the J gene TRBJ2-5; D gene ambiguous. Trimming cost V 0 bases and J 11 bases, with 14 bases left between them. This CDR3 spans 13 amino acids. The germline gives CDR1 SGHRS, CDR2 YFSETQ. This CDR3 reads CASSLAVGVQQYF. The CDR3, as DNA: TGCGCCAGCAGCTTGGCCGTCGGTGTTCAGCAGTACTTC.